The 22 T cell receptor beta chains in this list originate from one sample, sequenced in a study of vaccination effects on CD4 cells after COVID-19. Generated by immunoSEQ multiplex PCR, the TCRdb table keeps only in-frame clones and is missing some. This sample has under 85,000 clones, with 60% to 80% found just once. The ViraFEST assay expanded antigen-specific CD4+ T cells with viral peptide pools before sequencing. Following 10 days of culture, CD4+ T cells were isolated. Two-dose BNT162b2 or mRNA-1273 vaccination was given to participants. For these receptors, no antigen is known. Sequences were derived from CD4+ T cells from PBMCs cultured with HCoV-OC43 spike peptides, sampled after COVID-19 vaccination. As to subset: HCoV-OC43 spike overlapping peptide pool stimulation. The receptor set was obtained from a human donor who received a COVID-19 vaccine.

The genes are TRBV2 and TRBJ1-3, with D perhaps TRBD1 (6 bases). With 4 bases removed from V and 2 bases from J, the gap between germline ends came to 9 bases. CDR1 is SNHLY and CDR2 is FYNNEI in the germline V gene. The CDR3 has 14 amino acids. CDR3 sequence (DNA): TGTGCCAGCAGTGTCACAGGGACTGGAAACACCATATATTTT. Residues: CASSVTGTGNTIYF.

The chain uses TRBV15 and TRBJ2-7, with D tentatively TRBD2 (7 bases). This CDR3 is built from 14 residues. Germline loops: CDR1 LNHNV, CDR2 YYDKDF (reference sequence). Trimming left V 5 bases short and J 1 base short, with 12 bases between. The CDR3 DNA reads as TGTGCCACCAGCGGCGGGGGCGTATCCTACGAGCAGTACGTC. This sequence encodes CATSGGGVSYEQYV.

This clone was observed a single time. This sequence joins TRBV6-6 and TRBJ1-5, with a possible D match to TRBD1 (6 bases). Germline lookup yields CDR1 MNHNY and CDR2 SVGAGI (reference sequence). This CDR3 contains 15 residues. Trimming cost V 6 bases and J 1 base, with 13 bases left between them. This CDR3 is CASRIQGWSNQPQHF. The DNA of the CDR3 is TGTGCCAGCAGGATACAGGGTTGGAGCAATCAGCCCCAGCATTTT.

The chain couples TRBV7-2 to TRBJ1-2, with D perhaps matching TRBD1 (5 bases). Trimming stripped 1 base from V and 8 bases from J, with 20 bases between. The CDR3 sequence is 16 residues long. Germline lookup yields CDR1 SGHTA and CDR2 FQGNSA. CDR3 sequence: CASSLGLAGYSGGYTF. DNA for the CDR3: TGTGCCAGCAGCTTAGGACTCGCAGGGTATTCGGGCGGCTACACCTTC. The full variable domain, its missing parts supplied by reference TRBV7-2 and TRBJ1-2, is GAGVSQSPSNKVTEKGKDVELRCDPISGHTALYWYRQSLGQGLEFLIYFQGNSAPDKSGLPSDRFSAERTGGSVSTLTIQRTQQEDSAVYLCASSLGLAGYSGGYTFGSGTRLTVV.

V usage is TRBV5-8 and J usage is TRBJ1-1; no clear D. CDR3 length equals 14 residues. V dropped 2 bases and J dropped 1 base, with 9 bases sitting between them. CDR1 SGHTS and CDR2 YDEGEE come from the germline V gene. CDR3 residues: CASSFPAPNTEAFF. The CDR3, as DNA: TGTGCCAGCAGCTTTCCGGCCCCGAACACTGAAGCTTTCTTT.

The genes are TRBV5-1 and TRBJ2-3, with 7 bases matching TRBD2. V dropped 7 bases and J dropped 6; count of bases not matched to a gene: 11. Germline CDR1 reads SGHRS; CDR2 reads YFSETQ. The CDR3 sequence is 14 residues long. DNA for the CDR3: TGCGCCAGCGGGTCGTTGGGGGGGACCGATACGCAGTATTTT. Amino acid sequence: CASGSLGGTDTQYF.

The chain combines TRBV18 with TRBJ2-1; 13 positions match TRBD2. The CDR3 totals 15 residues. Germline trimming cut 3 bases from V and 5 bases from J; bases unmatched to any gene: 1. Germline V gene data show CDR1 as KGHSH and CDR2 as LQKENI. The CDR3 is CASSPGLAGNNEQFF. CDR3 in DNA: TGTGCCAGCTCACCGGGACTAGCGGGGAACAATGAGCAGTTCTTC.

V is TRBV6-6 and J is TRBJ1-4; D is ambiguous. This CDR3 comprises 12 residues. Germline CDR1 and CDR2: MNHNY and SVGAGI (reference sequence). V was cut by 2 bases and J by 7 bases, with 5 bases left in between. CDR3 region: CASSYGSEKLFF. For the CDR3, the DNA is TGTGCCAGCAGTTACGGTAGTGAAAAACTGTTTTTT.

The chain carries TRBV6-4 and TRBJ2-7; D not certain. With 3 bases removed from V and 6 bases from J, the gap between germline ends came to 15 bases. Germline V gives CDR1 MRHNA, CDR2 SNTAGT. The CDR3 runs to 14 residues. The CDR3 here is CASSDALTTGEQYV. The CDR3 region has the DNA TGTGCCAGCAGTGATGCCCTAACGACGGGCGAGCAGTACGTC.

V and J are TRBV2 and TRBJ2-7, with D unresolved. V was pared by 4 bases and J by 7 bases, with 8 bases between. The CDR3 consists of 11 residues. The germline V gene has CDR1 SNHLY and CDR2 FYNNEI. CDR3 nucleotide sequence: TGTGCCAGCAGTGGCCTGGGTGAGCAGTACGTC. Its protein product is CASSGLGEQYV.

V is TRBV6-1 and J is TRBJ2-1, with TRBD2 matching over 10 bases. CDR1 is MNHNS and CDR2 is SASEGT in the germline V gene. Unmatched junction bases numbered 4, after V lost 2 bases and J lost 6 bases. This CDR3 contains 15 residues. CDR3 sequence (DNA): TGTGCCAGCAGTGAACCGGGACTAGCGACCAATGAGCAGTTCTTC. Its translation: CASSEPGLATNEQFF.

This chain joins TRBV11-2 and TRBJ1-2; D unclear. The V end was cut by 5 bases, the J end by 4 bases, with 11 bases between. Germline lookup yields CDR1 SGHAT and CDR2 FQNNGV. This CDR3 has 13 residues. CDR3 residues: CASSIPSAYGYTF. Here the CDR3 DNA reads TGTGCCAGCAGCATTCCGTCGGCCTATGGCTACACCTTC.

This chain uses TRBV19 with TRBJ1-1, with D perhaps TRBD1 (6 bases). This CDR3 is built from 13 residues. The ends were cut back, 4 bases at V and 4 bases at J, with 10 bases in the middle. Germline V gives CDR1 LNHDA, CDR2 SQIVND (reference sequence). The CDR3 reads CASSKTQGTEAFF. The CDR3 region has the DNA TGTGCCAGTAGTAAGACACAGGGCACTGAAGCTTTCTTT.

The chain is built from TRBV10-1 and TRBJ2-3; D is unclear. Germline V gives CDR1 WNHNN, CDR2 SYGVQD (reference sequence). The CDR3 has 14 amino acids. Trimming shortened V by 4 bases and J by 1 base, and 9 bases separated the two germline ends. Here the CDR3 DNA reads TGCGCCAGCAGTGTGGTCAGTCGCACAGATACGCAGTATTTT. This encodes CASSVVSRTDTQYF.

This sequence joins TRBV7-3 and TRBJ2-3, with 8 bases identical to TRBD2. Germline-derived CDR1 and CDR2 are SGHTA and FQGTGA. This CDR3 is built from 16 residues. V shed 1 base and J 1 base; nucleotides not matched to a gene: 4. CDR3 in amino acids: CASSLIGGGGTDTQYF. The CDR3 DNA is TGTGCCAGCAGCTTAATCGGGGGGGGCGGCACAGATACGCAGTATTTT.

This clone was observed a handful of times. This chain uses TRBV7-3 with TRBJ2-3, with 11 bases aligning to TRBD2. CDR3 length: 17 residues. Germline assignment: CDR1 SGHTA and CDR2 FQGTGA. V was pared by 2 bases and J by 3 bases, with 7 bases of the junction left unmatched. For the CDR3, the DNA is TGTGCCAGCAGCTTATCGGCTAGCGGGGGGATTACAGATACGCAGTATTTT. Translating it yields CASSLSASGGITDTQYF.

V gene TRBV6-2 or TRBV6-3 combines with J gene TRBJ2-3; no clear D. Germline CDR1 MNHEY, CDR2 SVGEGT. V was cut by 5 bases and J by 2 bases, with 11 bases left in between. This CDR3 spans 14 amino acids. This CDR3 is CASSEPGHTDTQYF. Here the CDR3 DNA reads TGTGCCAGCAGTGAGCCGGGCCACACAGATACGCAGTATTTT.

The chain joins TRBV24-1 to TRBJ1-4; no firm D call. The ends were cut back, 2 bases at V and 8 bases at J, with 14 bases in the middle. The CDR3 totals 15 residues. CDR1 and CDR2 (germline): KGHDR, SFDVKD. The CDR3 sequence is CATSDSQGPGEKLFF. The CDR3 DNA sequence: TGTGCCACCAGTGATTCCCAAGGGCCTGGGGAAAAACTGTTTTTT.

The chain couples TRBV7-8 to TRBJ1-5; D is perhaps TRBD1 (6 bases). V dropped 6 bases and J dropped 6 bases, with 15 bases sitting between them. CDR1 is SGHVS and CDR2 is FQNEAQ in the germline V gene. The CDR3 spans 14 residues. CDR3 protein: CASSLGGAGQPQHF. The CDR3 DNA sequence: TGTGCCAGCAGTTTGGGGGGGGCAGGTCAGCCCCAGCATTTT. Full variable domain (rest looked up from reference TRBV7-8 and TRBJ1-5): GAGVSQSPRYKVAKRGQDVALRCDPISGHVSLFWYQQALGQGPEFLTYFQNEAQLDKSGLPSDRFFAERPEGSVSTLKIQRTQQEDSAVYLCASSLGGAGQPQHFGDGTRLSIL.

J is TRBJ2-4 and V is TRBV7-2, with 7 nucleotides matching TRBD1. The junction had 12 bases not matched to a gene; V was cut back by 7 bases and J by 0 bases. The CDR3 is made up of 17 amino acids. Germline CDR1 SGHTA, CDR2 FQGNSA. CDR3 coding DNA: TGTGCCAGCACATCAACCGGGACAGTCCTAGCCAAAAACATTCAGTACTTC. Protein: CASTSTGTVLAKNIQYF.

The genes are TRBV5-6 and TRBJ1-1, with a possible D match to TRBD1 (6 bases). CDR3 length: 12 residues. CDR1 SGHDT and CDR2 YYEEEE come from the germline V gene. The V and J ends lost 0 bases and 11 bases respectively, with 11 bases between them. CDR3 residues: CASSLVEGGAFF. The CDR3 DNA sequence: TGTGCCAGCAGCTTGGTCGAGGGGGGGGCTTTCTTT.

The V call is TRBV6-5, the J call TRBJ2-7, with 7 nucleotides matching TRBD1. V was clipped by 7 bases and J by 7 bases; unmatched bases: 7. CDR3 size: 12 residues. The germline gives CDR1 MNHEY, CDR2 SVGAGI. This chain's CDR3 is CASTRGTGEQYV. The DNA of the CDR3 is TGTGCCAGCACCAGGGGGACGGGTGAGCAGTACGTC.